Below are 20 T cell receptor beta chains sequenced from a single sample in a study of T cells in Graves' hyperthyroidism and ophthalmopathy. Template material for amplifying TCR beta CDR3 regions consisted of RNA transcripts. The HTBI primer set served for first-round RT-PCR of the TCR CDR3. One entry per CDR3 protein results from TCRdb running MiXCR on the multiplex PCR reads. The table shows hundreds of thousands of distinct CDR3 sequences, with about a third occurring only once. Material for sequencing was blood. These receptor sequences come from a middle-aged woman with Graves' hyperthyroidism.

The J gene is TRBJ2-7, the V gene TRBV20-1; D is tentatively TRBD1 or TRBD2 (5 bases each). The CDR3 sequence is 13 residues long. Germline assignment: CDR1 DFQATT and CDR2 SNEGSKA (reference sequence). V was cut by 4 bases and J by 5 bases, with 15 bases left in between. CDR3 sequence (DNA): TGCAGTGCTATGGGGAAAGGGACCCACGAGCAGTACTTC. Translation: CSAMGKGTHEQYF.

The chain couples TRBV6-2 or TRBV6-3 to TRBJ1-1, with unresolved D. Germline V gene sequence: CDR1 MNHEY, CDR2 SVGEGT. V was pared by 7 bases and J by 1 base, with 13 bases between. The CDR3 is 14 residues long. The CDR3 DNA follows: TGTGCCAGCACCCCGGAGGGAAGGAACACTGAAGCTTTCTTT. Residues: CASTPEGRNTEAFF.

There are many counts of this clonotype. The chain combines TRBV6-5 with TRBJ2-7; perhaps TRBD1 as D (6 bases). V was clipped by 0 bases and J by 4 bases, with 10 bases between them. Germline V gene sequence: CDR1 MNHEY, CDR2 SVGAGI. CDR3 length equals 14 residues. DNA for the CDR3: TGTGCCAGCAGTTACTCGCAGGGGCAATACGAGCAGTACTTC. It yields the protein CASSYSQGQYEQYF.

The V gene is TRBV19, the J gene TRBJ2-7; 7 bases are a match to TRBD1. CDR1 LNHDA and CDR2 SQIVND come from the germline V gene (reference sequence). This CDR3 comprises 14 residues. V trimming: 1 base; J trimming: 3 bases; junction bases outside the gene matches: 3. The CDR3 is CASSIGTGVYEQYF. CDR3 sequence (DNA): TGTGCCAGTAGTATAGGAACAGGGGTCTACGAGCAGTACTTC.

The chain uses TRBV12-3 or TRBV12-4 and TRBJ1-2; TRBD1 is a possible D gene (6 bases). The V end lost 4 bases, the J end lost 6 bases, and 15 bases lay between the germline ends. The length of the CDR3 is 14 residues. The CDR3 DNA sequence: TGTGCCAGCAGTTGGGGTCTCAGGGGACATGGCTACACCTTC. This translates into CASSWGLRGHGYTF.

Comments on this clonotype: A much larger clone is a single base away; this may be a read error. The gene calls are TRBV12-3 or TRBV12-4 and TRBJ1-2; D gene uncertain. The CDR3 loop spans 16 amino acids. CDR3 region: CASSSTWNPTFYGCTF. The CDR3 DNA is TGTGCCAGCAGTTCGACCTGGAATCCCACATTCTATGGCTGCACCTTC.

The rearrangement joins TRBV7-9 to TRBJ2-5; tentative D call: TRBD2 (6 bases). V was shortened by 6 bases and J by 2 bases, with 13 bases between the two germline ends. The CDR3 has 14 residues. Germline V gene sequence: CDR1 SEHNR, CDR2 FQNEAQ (reference sequence). This CDR3 is CASSMTRRQETQYF. The CDR3 DNA reads TGTGCCAGCAGTATGACTAGGAGGCAAGAGACCCAGTACTTC. Looking up the rest from reference TRBV7-9 and TRBJ2-5 gives the full variable domain: DTGVSQNPRHKITKRGQNVTFRCDPISEHNRLYWYRQTLGQGPEFLTYFQNEAQLEKSRLLSDRFSAERPKGSFSTLEIQRTEQGDSAMYLCASSMTRRQETQYFGPGTRLLVL.

The chain recombines TRBV7-2 with TRBJ2-5; 8 bases are shared with TRBD1. CDR1 and CDR2 from the germline V gene are SGHTA and FQGNSA. Trimming at V came to 4 bases and at J to 5 bases, leaving 12 bases not matched to a gene. The CDR3 runs to 16 residues. CDR3 nucleotide sequence: TGTGCCAGCAGCTCCGAACCGGGACAGGTCGGGGAGACCCAGTACTTC. Translated: CASSSEPGQVGETQYF. The variable domain in full, completed from reference TRBV7-2 and TRBJ2-5, reads GAGVSQSPSNKVTEKGKDVELRCDPISGHTALYWYRQSLGQGLEFLIYFQGNSAPDKSGLPSDRFSAERTGGSVSTLTIQRTQQEDSAVYLCASSSEPGQVGETQYFGPGTRLLVL.

V is TRBV4-3 and J is TRBJ2-5; the match to TRBD2 covers 12 bases. Germline V CDR1 and CDR2: LGHNA, YSLEER. This CDR3 has 17 amino acids. The V gene end was trimmed by 1 base and the J gene end by 5 bases; junction bases not matched to a gene: 8. The CDR3 spells CASSQGTSGVPGETQYF. In nucleotides, the CDR3 is TGCGCCAGCAGCCAAGGGACTAGCGGGGTCCCTGGGGAGACCCAGTACTTC.

Concerning this clonotype: A read error may explain this, as a much larger clone is one base away. The rearrangement uses TRBV11-2 and TRBJ2-5; 9 nucleotides align to TRBD1. The CDR3 loop spans 14 amino acids. In germline, CDR1 is SGHAT, CDR2 FQNNGV. CDR3 sequence (DNA): TGTGCCGGCAGCTCGGACAGGGGAAGGTGGGACCAGTACTTC. Its protein is CAGSSDRGRWDQYF. The complete variable domain, with remaining parts taken from reference TRBV11-2 and TRBJ2-5, reads EAGVAQSPRYKIIEKRQSVAFWCNPISGHATLYWYQQILGQGPKLLIQFQNNGVVDDSQLPKDRFSAERLKGVDSTLKIQPAKLEDSAVYLCAGSSDRGRWDQYFGPGTRLLVL.

The chain links TRBV20-1 to TRBJ2-7; D tentatively reads TRBD1 or TRBD2 (5 bases each). The CDR3 loop spans 14 amino acids. Trimming cost V 3 bases and J 6 bases, with 18 bases left between them. Germline V gene sequence: CDR1 DFQATT, CDR2 SNEGSKA (reference sequence). CDR3 in DNA: TGCAGTGCTAGTTCGGGGACCCCCTACTGCGAGCAGTACTTC. This encodes CSASSGTPYCEQYF.

For this clonotype: Germline and junction disagree at one end, which may indicate a read error. The chain uses TRBV9 and TRBJ2-7, with D perhaps being TRBD1 or TRBD2 (11 bases each). The CDR3 has 11 amino acids. From germline, CDR1 is SGDLS and CDR2 YYNGEE. CDR3 amino acids: CASRTSGTGGF. For the CDR3, the DNA is TGTGCCAGCAGGACTAGCGGGACAGGGGGCTTC.

This clonotype appeared once. The chain has TRBV10-3 and TRBJ1-6, with TRBD1 identical over 8 bases. The CDR3 length is 14 residues. With V trimmed by 6 bases and J by 8 bases, 6 bases remained unmatched. Per the germline V gene, CDR1 is ENHRY and CDR2 is SYGVKD. CDR3 bases: TGTGCCATCAGCTCCGGGACAGGTGATTCACCCCTCCACTTT. This gives the protein CAISSGTGDSPLHF.

This clonotype has ten or more counts. The gene calls are TRBV5-6 and TRBJ2-6; TRBD2 is a possible D gene (7 bases). Trimming pared 0 bases from V and 10 bases from J, leaving 11 bases between. The germline CDR1 and CDR2 sequences are SGHDT and YYEEEE. The CDR3 extends over 14 amino acids. The CDR3 DNA sequence: TGTGCCAGCAGCTTGGCGGGGGGCCCAAACGTCCTGACTTTC. This gives the protein CASSLAGGPNVLTF.

The chain is built from TRBV11-2 and TRBJ2-7; D perhaps matches TRBD2 (6 bases). This CDR3 comprises 16 residues. CDR1 is SGHAT and CDR2 is FQNNGV in the germline V gene. The V gene lost 2 bases and the J gene lost 3 bases, with 17 bases spanning the gap. The CDR3 loop reads CASSLYKRAPYYEQYF. The CDR3 nucleotides read TGTGCCAGCAGCTTATATAAGCGGGCACCATACTACGAGCAGTACTTC.

The J gene is TRBJ1-1, the V gene TRBV2; 9 bases line up with TRBD1. CDR3 length: 13 residues. Trimming at V came to 4 bases and at J to 11 bases, leaving 8 bases not matched to a gene. CDR1 SNHLY and CDR2 FYNNEI come from the germline V gene. This CDR3 is CASSAGTGRGAFF. In DNA form, the CDR3 reads TGTGCCAGCAGTGCCGGGACAGGGAGAGGGGCTTTCTTT.

V is TRBV2 and J is TRBJ2-7; 8 nucleotides line up with TRBD2. J gave up 3 bases and V 1 base, and 5 bases lay outside the gene matches. The CDR3 covers 15 residues. Germline V gives CDR1 SNHLY, CDR2 FYNNEI. Here the CDR3 DNA reads TGTGCCAGCAGTGAAGAGGGACTAGGGGGCTACGAGCAGTACTTC. Translated: CASSEEGLGGYEQYF.

In its sample, this clonotype was seen many times. J is TRBJ2-5 and V is TRBV29-1, with TRBD1 matching 7 bases. CDR1 is SQVTM, CDR2 ANQGSEA, per germline. There are 13 residues in the CDR3. Germline trimming cut 5 bases from V and 4 bases from J; bases unmatched to any gene: 7. The CDR3 region has the DNA TGCAGCGTTACTACAGGGGCCGGAGAGACCCAGTACTTC. It codes for CSVTTGAGETQYF. Full variable domain (outside the CDR3, taken from reference TRBV29-1 and TRBJ2-5): SAVISQKPSRDICQRGTSLTIQCQVDSQVTMMFWYRQQPGQSLTLIATANQGSEATYESGFVIDKFPISRPNLTFSTLTVSNMSPEDSSIYLCSVTTGAGETQYFGPGTRLLVL.

This clonotype has more than one count but fewer than ten. V gene TRBV29-1 combines with J gene TRBJ1-2; D gene ambiguous. V gave up 6 bases and J gave up 0 bases, with 5 bases separating them. The CDR3 extends over 11 amino acids. Germline V gene sequence: CDR1 SQVTM, CDR2 ANQGSEA. CDR3 amino acids: CSVATNYGYTF. The DNA of the CDR3 is TGCAGCGTGGCGACTAACTATGGCTACACCTTC.

This chain connects TRBV6-1 to TRBJ2-4; D may correspond to TRBD1 or TRBD2 (5 bases each). Trimming took off 6 bases at V and 9 bases at J, with 12 bases between the two ends. CDR1 is MNHNS and CDR2 is SASEGT in the germline V gene. The CDR3 has 12 residues. The CDR3 sequence is CASSPGTTIQYF. CDR3 coding DNA: TGTGCCAGCAGCCCCGGGACGACCATTCAGTACTTC.